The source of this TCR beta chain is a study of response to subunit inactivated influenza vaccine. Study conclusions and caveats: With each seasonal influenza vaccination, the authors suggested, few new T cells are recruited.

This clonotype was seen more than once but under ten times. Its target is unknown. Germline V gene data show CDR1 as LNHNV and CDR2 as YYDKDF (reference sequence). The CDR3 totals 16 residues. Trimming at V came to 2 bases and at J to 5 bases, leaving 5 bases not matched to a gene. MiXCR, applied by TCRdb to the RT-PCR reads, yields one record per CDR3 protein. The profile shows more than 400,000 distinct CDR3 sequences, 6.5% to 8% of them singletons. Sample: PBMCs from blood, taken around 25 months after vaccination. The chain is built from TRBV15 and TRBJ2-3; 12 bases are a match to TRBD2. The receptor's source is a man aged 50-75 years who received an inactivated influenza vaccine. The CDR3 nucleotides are TGTGCCACCAGCAGATCACTAGCGGGGGGAGGAGATACGCAGTATTTT. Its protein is CATSRSLAGGGDTQYF.